What follows describes a single TCR beta chain. Its antigen is unidentified. The sequenced template was cDNA made from the entire isolated RNA. The read count averaged roughly 3.5 million across naive, central memory and regulatory T cell samples. The repertoire was sequenced with immunoSEQ multiplex PCR; TCRdb's copy has only in-frame clones and lacks some. The table has roughly 380,000 clones, around a fifth seen once. This CDR3 contains 15 residues. Germline-derived CDR1 and CDR2 are SGDLS and YYNGEE. The germline V and J ends were trimmed by 0 bases and 2 bases, with 9 bases remaining between them. The sample belongs to a study of beta chain features in type 1 diabetes. Study-wide points: Shorter templates might be favored by PCR, equally in patients and controls.

Sequencing was performed on naive CD4+ T cells from blood. This sequence was found in a woman aged 18-30 years in good health. The chain employs TRBV9 and TRBJ1-3; D gene uncertain. CDR3 protein: CASSVASSTGNTIYF. Here the CDR3 DNA reads TGTGCCAGCAGCGTAGCTAGTTCCACTGGAAACACCATATATTTT.